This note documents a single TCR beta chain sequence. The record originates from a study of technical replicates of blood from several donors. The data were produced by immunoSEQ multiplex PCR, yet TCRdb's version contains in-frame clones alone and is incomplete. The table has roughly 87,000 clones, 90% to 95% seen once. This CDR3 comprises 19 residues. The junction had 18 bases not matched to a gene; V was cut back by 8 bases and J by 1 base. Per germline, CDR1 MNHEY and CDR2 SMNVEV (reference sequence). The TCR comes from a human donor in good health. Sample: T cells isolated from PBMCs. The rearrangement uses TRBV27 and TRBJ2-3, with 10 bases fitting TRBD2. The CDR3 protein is CASLDLRSGRAGGTDTQYF. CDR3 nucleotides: TGTGCCAGCCTTGATCTCAGGAGCGGGAGGGCCGGGGGCACAGATACGCAGTATTTT.